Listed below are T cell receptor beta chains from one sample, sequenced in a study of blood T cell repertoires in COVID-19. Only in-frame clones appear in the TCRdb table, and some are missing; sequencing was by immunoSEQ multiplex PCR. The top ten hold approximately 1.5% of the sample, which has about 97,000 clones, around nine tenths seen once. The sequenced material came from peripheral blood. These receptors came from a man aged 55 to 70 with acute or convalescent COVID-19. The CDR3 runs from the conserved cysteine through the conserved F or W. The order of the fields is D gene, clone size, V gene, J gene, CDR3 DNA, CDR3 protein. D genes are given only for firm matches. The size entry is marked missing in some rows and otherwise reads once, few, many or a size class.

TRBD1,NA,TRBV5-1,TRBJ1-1,TGCGCCAGCAGCTTGGGGGGACAGGGGAGGACTGAAGCTTTCTTT,CASSLGGQGRTEAFF
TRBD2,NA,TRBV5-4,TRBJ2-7,TGTGCCAGCAGCCCGCCCCGGACTCGCCCGGGAGGCGAGCAGTACTTC,CASSPPRTRPGGEQYF
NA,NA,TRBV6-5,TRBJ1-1,TGTGCCACCACAGGCAGGGAGAACACTGAAGCTTTCTTT,CATTGRENTEAFF
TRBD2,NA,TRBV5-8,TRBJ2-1,TGTGCCAGCAGCTTGGCCCTTTCTAGCGGGGGGCTCTACAATGAGCAGTTCTTC,CASSLALSSGGLYNEQFF
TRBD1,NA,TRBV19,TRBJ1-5,TGTGCCAGTAGTCTCGACAGGGTGCGGAGTCAGCCCCAGCATTTT,CASSLDRVRSQPQHF
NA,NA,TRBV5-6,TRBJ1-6,TGTGCCAGCAGCTTGAGTCAGGGAAGTCGAGGCTCACCCCTCCACTTT,CASSLSQGSRGSPLHF
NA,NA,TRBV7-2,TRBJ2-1,TGTGCCAGCAGCTTTTCGGGTAGGCCATACAATGAGCAGTTCTTC,CASSFSGRPYNEQFF
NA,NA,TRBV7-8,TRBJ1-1,TGTGCCAGCAGCTCCTCCACTGAAGCTTTCTTT,CASSSSTEAFF
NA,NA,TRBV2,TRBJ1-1,TGTGCCAGCAGTGCAGGGTTGTACACTGAAGCTTTCTTT,CASSAGLYTEAFF
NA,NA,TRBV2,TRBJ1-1,TGTGCCAGCAGGGATCAAGGGGTAGGGAACACTGAAGCTTTCTTT,CASRDQGVGNTEAFF
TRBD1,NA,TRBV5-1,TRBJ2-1,TGCGCCAGCGGTTCCGGGACAGGGAGCTCCTACAATGAGCAGTTCTTC,CASGSGTGSSYNEQFF
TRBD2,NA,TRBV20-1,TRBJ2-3,TGCAGTGCTAGTTCTAGCGGGGGGACCTCAGATACGCAGTATTTT,CSASSSGGTSDTQYF
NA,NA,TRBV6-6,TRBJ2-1,TGTGCCAGCGGACCACCCAGCGGCGCCTACAATGAGCAGTTCTTC,CASGPPSGAYNEQFF
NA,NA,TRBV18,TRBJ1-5,TGTGCCAGCTCTCGGGACACAGAGAGTCAGCCCCAGCATTTT,CASSRDTESQPQHF
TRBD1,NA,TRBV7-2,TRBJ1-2,TGTGCCAGCAGCTTAGGAGGGTCCAAAGGACAGGGAGGCTACACCTTC,CASSLGGSKGQGGYTF
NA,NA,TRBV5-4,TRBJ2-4,TGTGCCAGCAGCCCCGGCGCGGGCATCGGCAAAAACATTCAGTACTTC,CASSPGAGIGKNIQYF
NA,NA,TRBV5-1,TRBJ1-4,TGCGCCAGCAGTTCGCAAGGACAGCGTAATGAAAAACTGTTTTTT,CASSSQGQRNEKLFF
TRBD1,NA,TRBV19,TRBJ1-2,TGTGCCAGTAGCGGGGACAGGATCGGCTACACCTTC,CASSGDRIGYTF
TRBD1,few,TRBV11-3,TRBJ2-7,TGTGCCAGCAGCTATAGGACAGGGGGCTACGAGCAGTACTTC,CASSYRTGGYEQYF
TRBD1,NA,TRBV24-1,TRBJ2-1,TGTGCCACCAGTGACACCGGGACAGACTCCTACAATGAGCAGTTCTTC,CATSDTGTDSYNEQFF
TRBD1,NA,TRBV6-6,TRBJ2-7,TGTGCCAGCAGGGACCGGGGCGGGACAGGGTGGGGAGAGCAGTACTTC,CASRDRGGTGWGEQYF
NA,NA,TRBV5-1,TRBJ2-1,TGCGCCAGCAGCTTGGTGGCAGGGAACAATGAGCAGTTCTTC,CASSLVAGNNEQFF
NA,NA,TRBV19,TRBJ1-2,TGTGCCAGTAGTATCCGATTGGGCATTTACTATGGCTACACCTTC,CASSIRLGIYYGYTF
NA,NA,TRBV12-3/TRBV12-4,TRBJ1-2,TGTGCCAGCAGCAGTGGGAGTTCCAATGGCTACACCTTC,CASSSGSSNGYTF
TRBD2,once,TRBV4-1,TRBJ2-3,TGCGCCAGCAGCCAAAATGGGCCTAAGGCCGGAACTAGCGGGATCACAGATACGCAGTATTTT,CASSQNGPKAGTSGITDTQYF
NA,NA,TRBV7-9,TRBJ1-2,TGTGCCAGCAGCCCTGGGGGCGGGTATGGCTACACCTTC,CASSPGGGYGYTF
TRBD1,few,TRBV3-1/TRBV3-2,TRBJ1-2,TGTGCCAGCAGCTACTCGACAGGGGTAGGTCGTGGCTACACCTTC,CASSYSTGVGRGYTF
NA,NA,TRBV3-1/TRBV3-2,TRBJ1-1,TGTGCCAGCAGCCATAGCGGGAACACTGAAGCTTTCTTT,CASSHSGNTEAFF
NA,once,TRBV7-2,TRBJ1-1,TGTGCCAGCAGCTTAGATGTGAGGTACACTGAAGCTTTCTTT,CASSLDVRYTEAFF
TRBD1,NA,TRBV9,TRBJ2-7,TGTGCCAGCAGCGCCGGGACAGGGAGCGGGCAGTACTTC,CASSAGTGSGQYF
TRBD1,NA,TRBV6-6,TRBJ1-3,TGTGCCAGCAGTTACTGGCCAGGGCCAGGGGGAACCATATATTTT,CASSYWPGPGGTIYF
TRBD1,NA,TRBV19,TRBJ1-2,TGTGCCAGTAGGCAGGGGGCAGGGGGCACAGATGGCTACACCTTC,CASRQGAGGTDGYTF
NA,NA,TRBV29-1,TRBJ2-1,TGCAGCGTTGAGGGAGCTGTCTCCTACAATGAGCAGTTCTTC,CSVEGAVSYNEQFF
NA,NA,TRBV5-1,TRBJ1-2,TGCGCCAGCAGCTTGGGTGGGGGCGGAAACTATGGCTACACCTTC,CASSLGGGGNYGYTF
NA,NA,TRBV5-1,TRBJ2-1,TGCGCCAGCAGCTCGCCTTCCTCATCCGTCCATAGTGAGCAGTTCTTC,CASSSPSSSVHSEQFF
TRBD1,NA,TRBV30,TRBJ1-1,TGTGCCTGGAGTGCCCTTACAGGGGGCACTGAAGCTTTCTTT,CAWSALTGGTEAFF
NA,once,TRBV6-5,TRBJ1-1,TGTGCCAGCAGTTACGGGATTGGGGGGACTGAAGCTTTCTTT,CASSYGIGGTEAFF
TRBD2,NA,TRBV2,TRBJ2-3,TGTGCCAGCACTGATGGACTAGCGGGGACAGATACGCAGTATTTT,CASTDGLAGTDTQYF
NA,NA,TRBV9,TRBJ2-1,TGTGCCAGCAGCGTAGTGTCTCGGGGAGTCGATGAGCAGTTCTTC,CASSVVSRGVDEQFF
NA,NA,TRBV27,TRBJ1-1,TGTGCCAGCAGCAGAGACAGGATCCAAGCTTTCTTT,CASSRDRIQAFF
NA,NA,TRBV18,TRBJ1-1,TGTGCCAGCTCACAGCAGGGGTTGAACACTGAAGCTTTCTTT,CASSQQGLNTEAFF
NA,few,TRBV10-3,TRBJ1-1,TGTGCCATCAGTGAGTCGCGGGGAGGAGGGACTGAAGCTTTCTTT,CAISESRGGGTEAFF